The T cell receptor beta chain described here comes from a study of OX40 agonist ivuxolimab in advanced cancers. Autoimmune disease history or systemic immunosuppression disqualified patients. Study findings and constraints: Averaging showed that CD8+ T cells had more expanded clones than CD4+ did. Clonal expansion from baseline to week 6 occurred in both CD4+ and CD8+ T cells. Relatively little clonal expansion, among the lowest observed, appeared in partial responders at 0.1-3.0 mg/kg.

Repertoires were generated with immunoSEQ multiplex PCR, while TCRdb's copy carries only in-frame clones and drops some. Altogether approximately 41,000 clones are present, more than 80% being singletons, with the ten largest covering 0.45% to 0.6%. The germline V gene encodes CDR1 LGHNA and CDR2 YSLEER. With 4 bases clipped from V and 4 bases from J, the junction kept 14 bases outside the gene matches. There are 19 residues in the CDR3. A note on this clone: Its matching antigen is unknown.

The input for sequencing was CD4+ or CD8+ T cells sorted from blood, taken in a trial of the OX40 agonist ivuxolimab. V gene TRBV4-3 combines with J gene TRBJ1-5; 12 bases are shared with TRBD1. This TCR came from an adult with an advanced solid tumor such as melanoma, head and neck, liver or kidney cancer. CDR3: CASSLLSGTGGDYNQPQHF. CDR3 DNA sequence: TGCGCCAGCAGCCTCCTATCCGGGACAGGGGGCGATTATAATCAGCCCCAGCATTTT.